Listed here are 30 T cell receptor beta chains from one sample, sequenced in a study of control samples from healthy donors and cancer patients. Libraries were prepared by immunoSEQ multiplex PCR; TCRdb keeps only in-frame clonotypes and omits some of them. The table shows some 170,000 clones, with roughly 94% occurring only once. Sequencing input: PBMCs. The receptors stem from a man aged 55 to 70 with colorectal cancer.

CDR3 sequence (DNA): TGTGCCAGCAGTGAGGGGGGGGCAAGAGCTGAAGCTTTCTTT. Translation: CASSEGGARAEAFF. V and J are TRBV27 and TRBJ1-1, with D tentatively TRBD1 (6 bases). The V end lost 5 bases, the J end lost 6 bases, and 16 bases lay between the germline ends. Germline V CDR1 and CDR2: MNHEY, SMNVEV (reference sequence). The CDR3 extends over 14 amino acids.

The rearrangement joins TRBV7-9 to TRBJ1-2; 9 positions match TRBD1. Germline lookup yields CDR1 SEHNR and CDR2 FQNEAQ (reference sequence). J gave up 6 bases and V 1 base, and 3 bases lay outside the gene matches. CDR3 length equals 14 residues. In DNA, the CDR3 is TGTGCCAGCAGCTTAGGGGACAGGGCGAATGGCTACACCTTC. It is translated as CASSLGDRANGYTF.

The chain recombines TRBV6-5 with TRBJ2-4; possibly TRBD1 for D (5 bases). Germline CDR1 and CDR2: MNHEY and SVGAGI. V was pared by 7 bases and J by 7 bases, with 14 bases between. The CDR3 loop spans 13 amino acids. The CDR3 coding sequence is TGTGCCAGCACTTCAATAGGGGTGAACATTCAGTACTTC. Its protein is CASTSIGVNIQYF.

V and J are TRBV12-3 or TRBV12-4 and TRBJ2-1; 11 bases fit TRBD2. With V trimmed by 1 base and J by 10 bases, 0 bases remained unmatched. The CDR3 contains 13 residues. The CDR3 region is CASSLGTSGEQFF. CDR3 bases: TGTGCCAGCAGTTTAGGGACTAGCGGGGAGCAGTTCTTC.

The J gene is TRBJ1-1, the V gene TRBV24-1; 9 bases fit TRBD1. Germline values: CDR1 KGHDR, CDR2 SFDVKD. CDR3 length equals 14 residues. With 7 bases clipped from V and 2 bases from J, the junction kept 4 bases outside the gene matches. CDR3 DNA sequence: TGTGCCACCAGAGGGACAGGGCAAAACACTGAAGCTTTCTTT. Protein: CATRGTGQNTEAFF.

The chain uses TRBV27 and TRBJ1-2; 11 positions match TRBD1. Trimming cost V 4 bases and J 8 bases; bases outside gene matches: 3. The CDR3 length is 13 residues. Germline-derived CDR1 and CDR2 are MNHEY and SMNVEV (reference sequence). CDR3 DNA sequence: TGTGCCAGCAGTTGGACAGGGGGCCGCGGCTACACCTTC. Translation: CASSWTGGRGYTF.

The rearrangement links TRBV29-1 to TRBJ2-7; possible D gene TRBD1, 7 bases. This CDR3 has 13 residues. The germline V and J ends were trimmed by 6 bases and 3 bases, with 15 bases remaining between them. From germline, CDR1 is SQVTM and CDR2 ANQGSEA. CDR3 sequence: CSVRQGGGYEQYF. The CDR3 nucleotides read TGCAGCGTCCGGCAGGGGGGCGGCTACGAGCAGTACTTC.

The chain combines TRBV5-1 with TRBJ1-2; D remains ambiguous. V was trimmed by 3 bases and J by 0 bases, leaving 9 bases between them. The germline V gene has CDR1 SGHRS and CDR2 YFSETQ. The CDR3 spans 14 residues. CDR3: CASSSGAPNYGYTF. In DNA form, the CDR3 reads TGCGCCAGCAGCTCAGGAGCCCCTAACTATGGCTACACCTTC. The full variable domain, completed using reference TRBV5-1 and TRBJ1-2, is KAGVTQTPRYLIKTRGQQVTLSCSPISGHRSVSWYQQTPGQGLQFLFEYFSETQRNKGNFPGRFSGRQFSNSRSEMNVSTLELGDSALYLCASSSGAPNYGYTFGSGTRLTVV.

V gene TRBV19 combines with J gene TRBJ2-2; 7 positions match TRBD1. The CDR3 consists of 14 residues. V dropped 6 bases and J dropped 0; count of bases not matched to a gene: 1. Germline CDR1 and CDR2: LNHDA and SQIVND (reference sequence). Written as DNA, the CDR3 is TGTGCCAGTAGGGACAGGTCGAACACCGGGGAGCTGTTTTTT. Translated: CASRDRSNTGELFF. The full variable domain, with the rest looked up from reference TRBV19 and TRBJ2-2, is DGGITQSPKYLFRKEGQNVTLSCEQNLNHDAMYWYRQDPGQGLRLIYYSQIVNDFQKGDIAEGYSVSREKKESFPLTVTSAQKNPTAFYLCASRDRSNTGELFFGEGSRLTVL.

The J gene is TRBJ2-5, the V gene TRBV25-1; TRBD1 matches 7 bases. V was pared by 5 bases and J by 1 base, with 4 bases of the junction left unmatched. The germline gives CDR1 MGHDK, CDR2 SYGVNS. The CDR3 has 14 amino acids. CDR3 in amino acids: CASSKPGGQETQYF. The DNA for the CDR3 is TGTGCCAGCAGTAAGCCAGGGGGCCAAGAGACCCAGTACTTC.

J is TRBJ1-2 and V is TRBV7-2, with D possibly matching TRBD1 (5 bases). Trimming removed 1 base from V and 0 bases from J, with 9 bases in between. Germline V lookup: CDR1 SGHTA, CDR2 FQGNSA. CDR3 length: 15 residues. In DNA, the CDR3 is TGTGCCAGCAGCTTAGTCTTGACAGCTAACTATGGCTACACCTTC. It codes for CASSLVLTANYGYTF.

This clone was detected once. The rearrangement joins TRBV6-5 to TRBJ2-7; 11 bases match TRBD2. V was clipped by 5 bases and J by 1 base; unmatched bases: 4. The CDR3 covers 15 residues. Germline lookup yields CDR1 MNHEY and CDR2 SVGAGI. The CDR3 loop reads CASSKTSGVSYEQYF. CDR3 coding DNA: TGTGCCAGCAGTAAGACTAGCGGGGTATCCTACGAGCAGTACTTC.

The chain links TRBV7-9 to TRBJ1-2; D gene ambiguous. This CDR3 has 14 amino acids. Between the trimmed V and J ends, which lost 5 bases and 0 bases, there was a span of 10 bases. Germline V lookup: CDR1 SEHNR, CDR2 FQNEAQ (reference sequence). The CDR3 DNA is TGTGCCAGCAGCGATCACGGGACTAACTATGGCTACACCTTC. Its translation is CASSDHGTNYGYTF.

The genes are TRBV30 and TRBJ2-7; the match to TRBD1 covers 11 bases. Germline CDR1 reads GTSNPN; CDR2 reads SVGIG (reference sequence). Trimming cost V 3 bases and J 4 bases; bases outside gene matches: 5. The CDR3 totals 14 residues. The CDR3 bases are TGTGCCTGGAGCCCGGACAGGGGGCTATACGAGCAGTACTTC. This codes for CAWSPDRGLYEQYF.

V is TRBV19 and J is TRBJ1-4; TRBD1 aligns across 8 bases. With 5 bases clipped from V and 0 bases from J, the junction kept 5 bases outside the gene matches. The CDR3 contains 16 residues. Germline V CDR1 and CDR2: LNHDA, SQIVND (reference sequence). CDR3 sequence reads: CASSAGTGATNEKLFF. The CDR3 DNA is TGTGCCAGTAGTGCCGGGACAGGCGCAACTAATGAAAAACTGTTTTTT.

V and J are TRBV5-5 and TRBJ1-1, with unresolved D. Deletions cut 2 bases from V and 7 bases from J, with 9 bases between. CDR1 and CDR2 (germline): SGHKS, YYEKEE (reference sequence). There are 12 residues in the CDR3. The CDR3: CASSLTLDEAFF. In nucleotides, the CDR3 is TGTGCCAGCAGCTTAACCCTGGATGAAGCTTTCTTT.

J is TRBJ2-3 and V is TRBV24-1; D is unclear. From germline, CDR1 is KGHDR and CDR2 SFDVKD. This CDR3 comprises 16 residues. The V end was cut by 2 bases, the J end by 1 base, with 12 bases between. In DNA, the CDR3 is TGTGCCACCAGTGATTATGGGTACTCAGGCACAGATACGCAGTATTTT. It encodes CATSDYGYSGTDTQYF.

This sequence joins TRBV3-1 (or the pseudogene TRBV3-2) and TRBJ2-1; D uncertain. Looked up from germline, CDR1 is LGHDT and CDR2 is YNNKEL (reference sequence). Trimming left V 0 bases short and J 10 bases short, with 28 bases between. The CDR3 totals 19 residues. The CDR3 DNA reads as TGTGCCAGCAGCCAAGATTTGCTCTCGGGTTATCTAGAGCAGCCGGAGCAGTTCTTC. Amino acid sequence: CASSQDLLSGYLEQPEQFF.

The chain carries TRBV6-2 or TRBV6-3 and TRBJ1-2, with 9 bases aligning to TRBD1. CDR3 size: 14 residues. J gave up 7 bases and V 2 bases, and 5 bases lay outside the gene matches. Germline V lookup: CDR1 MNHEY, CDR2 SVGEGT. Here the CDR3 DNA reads TGTGCCAGCAGTTACCCCGGGACAGGGTTTGGCTACACCTTC. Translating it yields CASSYPGTGFGYTF.

The CDR3 DNA is TGTGCCAGCTCACCACAGAGGGGCCAGGGGAACACTGAAGCTTTCTTT. Translation: CASSPQRGQGNTEAFF. V gene TRBV18 combines with J gene TRBJ1-1; tentatively, D is TRBD1 (5 bases). CDR3 length: 16 amino acids. Germline V CDR1 and CDR2: KGHSH, LQKENI. V lost 1 base and J 1 base, leaving 13 bases between the germline ends.

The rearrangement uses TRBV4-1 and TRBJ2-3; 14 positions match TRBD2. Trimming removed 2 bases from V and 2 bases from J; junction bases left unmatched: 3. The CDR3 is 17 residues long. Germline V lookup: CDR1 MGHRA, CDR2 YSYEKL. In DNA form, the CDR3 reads TGCGCCAGCAGCCAACGGACTAGCGGGGGGTTCACAGATACGCAGTATTTT. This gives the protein CASSQRTSGGFTDTQYF.

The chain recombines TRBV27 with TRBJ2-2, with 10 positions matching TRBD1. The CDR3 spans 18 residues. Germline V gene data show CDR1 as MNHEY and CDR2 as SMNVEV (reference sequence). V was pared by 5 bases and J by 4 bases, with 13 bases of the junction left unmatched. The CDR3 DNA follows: TGTGCCAGCAGTCCACCCCGTGGGACAGGGGCGGCCACCGGGGAGCTGTTTTTT. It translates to CASSPPRGTGAATGELFF.

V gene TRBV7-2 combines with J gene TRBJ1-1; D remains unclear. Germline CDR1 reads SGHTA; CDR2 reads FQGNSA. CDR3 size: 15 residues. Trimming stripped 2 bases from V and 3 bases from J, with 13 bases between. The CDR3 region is CASSLYFRGYTEAFF. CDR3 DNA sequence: TGTGCCAGCAGCTTATATTTCCGGGGATACACTGAAGCTTTCTTT.

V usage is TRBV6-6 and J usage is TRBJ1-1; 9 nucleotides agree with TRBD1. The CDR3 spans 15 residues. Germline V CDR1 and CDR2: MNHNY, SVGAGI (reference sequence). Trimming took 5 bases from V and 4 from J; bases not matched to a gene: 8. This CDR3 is CASSAPDRGVTEAFF. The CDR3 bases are TGTGCCAGCAGTGCCCCGGACAGGGGCGTCACTGAAGCTTTCTTT.

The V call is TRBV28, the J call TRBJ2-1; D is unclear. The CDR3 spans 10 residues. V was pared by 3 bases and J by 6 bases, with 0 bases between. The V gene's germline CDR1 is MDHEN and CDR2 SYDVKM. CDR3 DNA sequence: TGTGCCAGCAGTTTCAATGAGCAGTTCTTC. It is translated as CASSFNEQFF.

The CDR3, as DNA: TGTGCCAGCAGTTTAGACGCGTCCCGCTTGGAAGCTTTCTTT. It specifies CASSLDASRLEAFF. The chain links TRBV27 to TRBJ1-1; D ambiguous. Trimming shortened V by 2 bases and J by 8 bases, and 15 bases separated the two germline ends. The length of the CDR3 is 14 residues. Per germline, CDR1 MNHEY and CDR2 SMNVEV (reference sequence).

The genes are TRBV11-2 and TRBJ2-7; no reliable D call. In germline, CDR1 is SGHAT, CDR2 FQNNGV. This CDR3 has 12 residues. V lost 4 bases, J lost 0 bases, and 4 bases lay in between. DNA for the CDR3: TGTGCCAGCAGCTCCAACTCCTACGAGCAGTACTTC. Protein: CASSSNSYEQYF.

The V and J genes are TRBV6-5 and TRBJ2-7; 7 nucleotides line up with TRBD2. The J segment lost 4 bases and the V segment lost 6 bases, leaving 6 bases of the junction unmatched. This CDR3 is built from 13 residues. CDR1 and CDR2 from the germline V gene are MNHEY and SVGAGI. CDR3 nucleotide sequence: TGTGCCAGCAGCCCGGGACTACATTACGAGCAGTACTTC. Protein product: CASSPGLHYEQYF.

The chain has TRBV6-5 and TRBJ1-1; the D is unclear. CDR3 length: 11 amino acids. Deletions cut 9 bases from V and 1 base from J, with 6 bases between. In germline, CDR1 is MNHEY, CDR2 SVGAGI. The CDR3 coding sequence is TGTGCCAGTCAGGAGAACACTGAAGCTTTCTTT. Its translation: CASQENTEAFF.

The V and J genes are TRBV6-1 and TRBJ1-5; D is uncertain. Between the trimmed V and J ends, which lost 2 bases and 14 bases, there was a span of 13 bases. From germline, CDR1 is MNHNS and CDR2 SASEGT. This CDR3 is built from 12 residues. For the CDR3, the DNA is TGTGCCAGCAGTGAAAGGCCCCTCGGCGAGCATTTT. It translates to CASSERPLGEHF.